A single TCR beta chain is shown here with its context. Its matching antigen is unknown. This specimen comes from a study of CD8 T cells in ankylosing spondylitis. The CDR3 is 13 residues long. With V trimmed by 5 bases and J by 5 bases, 9 bases remained unmatched. Germline V lookup: CDR1 DFQATT, CDR2 SNEGSKA (reference sequence). Libraries for TCR beta were made by quantitative 5'-RACE with molecular barcodes. TCRdb processed the 5' RACE reads anew with MiXCR; each CDR3 protein has one entry. The table lists fewer than 650,000 distinct CDR3 sequences, 12% of them singletons. Study-level findings and limits: Disease-linked clones proved CD8+ and comparatively uncommon in peripheral blood. The clones that were linked to disease were reported to be significantly enriched in matched synovial fluid samples from ankylosing spondylitis patients. In ankylosing spondylitis blood, a motif of roughly eight highly homologous TCR beta variants appeared characteristic. Reactive arthritis synovial fluid and blood were previously reported to contain some motif variants.

V gene TRBV20-1 combines with J gene TRBJ2-7; 7 bases are shared with TRBD2. The sequence was collected from a male donor with ankylosing spondylitis. The sample taken for sequencing was blood, either unsorted or a sorted T cell fraction (not recorded which). The CDR3: CSAGSGGRNEQYF. The DNA of the CDR3 is TGCAGTGCTGGTTCGGGAGGAAGAAACGAGCAGTACTTC.